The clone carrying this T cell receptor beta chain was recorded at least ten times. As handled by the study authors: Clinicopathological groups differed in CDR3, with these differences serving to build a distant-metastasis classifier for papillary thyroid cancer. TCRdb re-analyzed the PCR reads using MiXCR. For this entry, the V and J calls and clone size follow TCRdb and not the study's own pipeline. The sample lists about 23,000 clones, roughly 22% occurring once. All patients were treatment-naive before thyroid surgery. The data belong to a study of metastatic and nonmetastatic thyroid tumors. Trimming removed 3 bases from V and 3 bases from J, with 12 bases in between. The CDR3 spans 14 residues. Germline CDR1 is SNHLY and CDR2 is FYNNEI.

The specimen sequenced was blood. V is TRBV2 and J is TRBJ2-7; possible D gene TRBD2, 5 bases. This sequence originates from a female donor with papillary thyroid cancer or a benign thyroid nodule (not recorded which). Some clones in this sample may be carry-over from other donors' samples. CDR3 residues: CASSENWTYYEQYF. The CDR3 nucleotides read TGTGCCAGCAGTGAGAATTGGACTTACTACGAGCAGTACTTC.